Listed below are T cell receptor beta chains from one sample, sequenced in a study of blood T cell repertoires in COVID-19. The repertoire was sequenced with immunoSEQ multiplex PCR; TCRdb's copy has only in-frame clones and lacks some. In the table there are roughly 180,000 clones, approximately 80% of which are singletons. Sequenced sample: peripheral blood. The source of these receptors is a woman between 40 and 50 years old with COVID-19, enrolled during active disease. CDR3s include the opening cysteine and the closing phenylalanine or tryptophan. Fields, in order: J gene, D gene, V gene, clone size, CDR3 protein, CDR3 DNA. A D gene is named only where the DNA matches it firmly. Size tells how often a clone was seen (once, few, many) or the class of an expanded clone, and some rows leave it out.

TRBJ1-3 TRBD1 TRBV27 few CASSLTGVGNTIYF TGTGCCAGCAGTTTAACAGGGGTCGGAAACACCATATATTTT
TRBJ2-7 . TRBV3-1/TRBV3-2 . CASSPRTTTYEQYF TGTGCCAGCAGCCCGCGGACTACTACCTACGAGCAGTACTTC
TRBJ1-2 . TRBV7-9 . CASSLDGTGQNYGYTF TGTGCCAGCAGCTTAGACGGTACAGGACAGAATTATGGCTACACCTTC
TRBJ2-2 TRBD2 TRBV4-2 . CASSQAAGANTGELFF TGTGCCAGCAGCCAGGCGGCGGGGGCGAACACCGGGGAGCTGTTTTTT
TRBJ2-3 TRBD1 TRBV5-1 few CATRSQTGGTDTQYF TGCGCCACCAGGTCCCAGACAGGGGGCACAGATACGCAGTATTTT
TRBJ2-7 . TRBV6-1 few CASSDRGTVHRGQYF TGTGCCAGCAGTGACCGCGGGACCGTCCACAGGGGGCAGTACTTC
TRBJ2-7 . TRBV28 . CASSQAQQGWGEQYF TGTGCCAGCAGTCAAGCCCAGCAGGGCTGGGGCGAGCAGTACTTC
TRBJ1-1 . TRBV12-3/TRBV12-4 few CASSLTSYTEAFF TGTGCCAGCAGTTTAACTTCGTACACTGAAGCTTTCTTT
TRBJ2-5 . TRBV6-5 . CASKFGETQYF TGTGCCAGCAAATTCGGGGAGACCCAGTACTTC
TRBJ1-2 TRBD1 TRBV4-2 . CASSQRQGAGSYGYTF TGTGCCAGCAGCCAACGTCAGGGGGCCGGAAGCTATGGCTACACCTTC
TRBJ1-2 . TRBV27 . CASSSGMNYGYTF TGTGCCAGCAGTTCAGGGATGAACTATGGCTACACCTTC
TRBJ2-7 . TRBV11-2 . CASSLGFGAVSSYEQYF TGTGCCAGCAGCTTAGGGTTTGGGGCGGTTAGCTCCTACGAGCAGTACTTC
TRBJ2-3 TRBD1 TRBV7-9 . CASSLLRGQGADTQYF TGTGCCAGCAGCCTATTAAGGGGACAGGGCGCAGATACGCAGTATTTT